This T cell receptor (beta chain) was obtained from a study of PD-L1 blockade in urothelial cancer. Study background: Analysis of the blood was performed 3 weeks (second dose) and 6 weeks after treatment start. A median around 140,000 T cells were found in blood samples. Study conclusions and caveats: Tumor-associated TCR clones expanded more in blood at 3 weeks in patients with durable benefit.

The germline CDR1 and CDR2 sequences are GTSNPN and SVGIG (reference sequence). V was clipped by 0 bases and J by 2 bases; unmatched bases: 13. This CDR3 has 17 amino acids. Specified time point: peripheral blood 6 weeks after treatment start. The repertoire was sequenced with immunoSEQ multiplex PCR; TCRdb's copy has only in-frame clones and lacks some. Here the sample spans some 75,000 clones, 85% to 95% being singletons. Regarding this clone: Its antigen is undetermined.

The sequencing used PBMCs, collected around atezolizumab (anti-PD-L1) treatment. The chain recombines TRBV30 with TRBJ2-7; 7 bases map to TRBD1. This clonotype was sampled from a woman older than 75 with urothelial cancer. The CDR3 nucleotides read TGTGCCTGGAGTGTGGATGTAGGGACAGCAGTCACCTACGAGCAGTACTTC. Protein sequence: CAWSVDVGTAVTYEQYF.